The 19 T cell receptor beta chains presented below share a single source sample, sequenced in a study of molecular identifiers for immune sequencing clone quantification. Using its own MiXCR run on the PCR reads, TCRdb lists one record per CDR3 protein. This sample has fewer than 350,000 distinct CDR3 sequences; 20% to 25% occur once, and the top ten carry 0.81%. The sample consisted of naive CD8+ T cells from blood, with Jurkat cell RNA spiked in. Subset: FACS-sorted CD8+CD4-CCR7+CD45RA+ naive T cells. All receptors come from a human donor in good health. Some libraries in this study had Jurkat cell RNA spiked in.

This clonotype came up many times. The rearrangement uses TRBV5-4 and TRBJ2-1; 10 nucleotides align to TRBD2. The CDR3 has 13 amino acids. CDR1 is SGHNT and CDR2 is YYREEE in the germline V gene (reference sequence). V lost 6 bases to trimming and J lost 9 bases; unmatched junction nucleotides: 6. CDR3 in amino acids: CASTGTSVSEQFF. CDR3 DNA: TGTGCCAGCACCGGGACTAGCGTTAGTGAGCAGTTCTTC.

This clonotype appeared a single time. The chain couples TRBV7-9 to TRBJ1-2, with a possible D match to TRBD1 (5 bases). Trimming removed 4 bases from V and 0 bases from J, with 12 bases in between. This CDR3 contains 15 residues. Germline CDR1 and CDR2: SEHNR and FQNEAQ (reference sequence). The CDR3 region is CASSSQDGANYGYTF. The CDR3 DNA reads as TGTGCCAGCAGCTCACAGGACGGAGCTAACTATGGCTACACCTTC.

This clonotype appeared many times. This rearrangement joins TRBV29-1 to TRBJ2-3; D is uncertain. Trimming pared 4 bases from V and 6 bases from J, leaving 5 bases between. CDR1 is SQVTM, CDR2 ANQGSEA, per germline. The CDR3 sequence is 10 residues long. The CDR3 loop is CSVVRDTQYF. The CDR3 nucleotides are TGCAGCGTTGTGAGGGATACGCAGTATTTT.

This clonotype was found once. A much larger clone is a single base away; this may be a read error. The CDR3 loop reads CAGSPGVGNTEAFF. The CDR3 DNA follows: TGTGCCGGCAGCCCCGGGGTGGGGAACACTGAAGCTTTCTTT. This chain links TRBV27 with TRBJ1-1, with unresolved D. Germline-derived CDR1 and CDR2 are MNHEY and SMNVEV (reference sequence). This CDR3 region has 14 residues.

The CDR3 loop is CASSQDLSEQGLNTEAFF. The DNA of the CDR3 is TGCGCCAGCAGCCAAGATCTGTCCGAACAGGGCCTGAACACTGAAGCTTTCTTT. This chain joins TRBV4-3 and TRBJ1-1, with D maybe TRBD1 (6 bases). CDR1 and CDR2 (germline): LGHNA, YSLEER. Trimming removed 0 bases at V and 0 bases at J, with 17 bases between. The CDR3 has 18 amino acids.

Details on this clonotype: A read error is possible here, since a much larger clone lies one base away. V is TRBV7-9 and J is TRBJ2-4, with D possibly being TRBD2 (6 bases). V was trimmed by 5 bases and J by 15 bases, leaving 17 bases between them. The CDR3 extends over 12 amino acids. From germline, CDR1 is SEHNR and CDR2 FQNEAQ (reference sequence). The CDR3 region is CASSAGTGTLYF. The CDR3 coding sequence is TGTGCCAGCAGCGCAGGGACGGGGACTCTGTACTTC.

Many counts were recorded for this clonotype. V usage is TRBV6-5 and J usage is TRBJ2-7, with 8 bases identical to TRBD1. CDR3 size: 15 residues. V was pared by 3 bases and J by 3 bases, with 7 bases of the junction left unmatched. The germline V gene encodes CDR1 MNHEY and CDR2 SVGAGI. The CDR3 coding sequence is TGTGCCAGCAGTTATTTGGGACAGGTAAACTACGAGCAGTACTTC. The encoded protein is CASSYLGQVNYEQYF.

This clonotype was seen more than once but under ten times. This chain connects TRBV27 to TRBJ2-6; no definite D call. The CDR3 has 16 amino acids. With 2 bases removed from V and 0 bases from J, the gap between germline ends came to 8 bases. The germline V gene encodes CDR1 MNHEY and CDR2 SMNVEV (reference sequence). The CDR3 sequence is CASSLIGFSGANVLTF. The DNA for the CDR3 is TGTGCCAGCAGTTTAATCGGATTCTCTGGGGCCAACGTCCTGACTTTC. The full variable domain, with the rest looked up from reference TRBV27 and TRBJ2-6, is EAQVTQNPRYLITVTGKKLTVTCSQNMNHEYMSWYRQDPGLGLRQIYYSMNVEVTDKGDVPEGYKVSRKEKRNFPLILESPSPNQTSLYFCASSLIGFSGANVLTFGAGSRLTVL.

This clonotype was seen ten or more times. This chain uses TRBV5-1 with TRBJ2-2; no reliable D call. The CDR3 consists of 14 residues. Germline loops: CDR1 SGHRS, CDR2 YFSETQ. V lost 1 base and J 1 base, leaving 5 bases between the germline ends. The CDR3 is CASSLRRNTGELFF. CDR3 nucleotides: TGCGCCAGCAGCTTGAGAAGGAACACCGGGGAGCTGTTTTTT.

This clonotype appeared many times. The V gene is TRBV2, the J gene TRBJ1-5; no reliable D call. CDR1 is SNHLY and CDR2 is FYNNEI in the germline V gene. The CDR3 loop spans 16 amino acids. Trimming shortened V by 3 bases and J by 4 bases, and 16 bases separated the two germline ends. The DNA of the CDR3 is TGTGCCAGCAGTGATCCTGGAGACGAGAGGAATCAGCCCCAGCATTTT. It specifies CASSDPGDERNQPQHF.

V usage is TRBV9 and J usage is TRBJ2-7; D may be TRBD1 or TRBD2 (6 bases each). Trimming left V 3 bases short and J 7 bases short, with 14 bases between. This CDR3 contains 13 residues. The germline gives CDR1 SGDLS, CDR2 YYNGEE. CDR3 nucleotide sequence: TGTGCCAGCAGCGCGGGAACAGGGACTGAGCAGTACTTC. As protein: CASSAGTGTEQYF.

This clonotype occurred a few times. The chain links TRBV5-8 to TRBJ1-4; 9 bases map to TRBD1. Germline V CDR1 and CDR2: SGHTS, YDEGEE. There are 17 residues in the CDR3. The junction had 10 bases not matched to a gene; V was cut back by 7 bases and J by 0 bases. CDR3: CASGLRDRVATNEKLFF. In DNA, the CDR3 is TGTGCCAGCGGACTCAGGGACAGGGTTGCAACTAATGAAAAACTGTTTTTT.

Of note for this clonotype: A much larger clone is a single base away; this may be a read error. This chain uses TRBV2 with TRBJ2-5; TRBD1 might be the D (6 bases). This CDR3 has 15 amino acids. From germline, CDR1 is SNHLY and CDR2 FYNNEI. V lost 4 bases and J 3 bases, leaving 15 bases between the germline ends. The CDR3 nucleotides read TGTGCCAGCAGTGTGGGGGCGGCGATCGAAGAGACCCAGTACTTC. Its translation: CASSVGAAIEETQYF. Together with reference TRBV2 and TRBJ2-5, the CDR3 gives the full variable domain: EPEVTQTPSHQVTQMGQEVILRCVPISNHLYFYWYRQILGQKVEFLVSFYNNEISEKSEIFDDQFSVERPDGSNFTLKIRSTKLEDSAMYFCASSVGAAIEETQYFGPGTRLLVL.

This clonotype was counted a single time. Since no conserved phenylalanine or tryptophan closes the CDR3, a read error is the likely cause. The J gene is TRBJ2-3, the V gene TRBV4-3, with D perhaps TRBD1 (6 bases). Germline V gene sequence: CDR1 LGHNA, CDR2 YSLEER. The CDR3 covers 20 residues. With 3 bases removed from V and 0 bases from J, the gap between germline ends came to 25 bases. CDR3 residues: CASSQNRDNLPLTSTDTQYS. The CDR3 DNA reads as TGCGCCAGCAGCCAGAACCGGGACAACCTTCCTCTAACTAGCACAGATACGCAGTATTCT.

This clonotype was counted many times. The chain is built from TRBV6-5 and TRBJ2-4; 7 bases are shared with TRBD1. The germline gives CDR1 MNHEY, CDR2 SVGAGI. The junction had 8 bases not matched to a gene; V was cut back by 6 bases and J by 3 bases. CDR3 length equals 15 residues. CDR3 loop: CASSPNTGVKNIQYF. As DNA, the CDR3 is TGTGCCAGCAGCCCTAATACAGGGGTCAAAAACATTCAGTACTTC.

As to this clonotype: Being one base from a much bigger clone, this may be a read error. The chain is built from TRBV4-3 and TRBJ2-1, with D uncertain. Germline V gene sequence: CDR1 LGHNA, CDR2 YSLEER. CDR3 length: 14 residues. CDR3 in DNA: TGCGCCGGCAGCCAAGATACCGCGGTTACTGAGCAGTTCTTC. Protein product: CAGSQDTAVTEQFF.

This clonotype was recorded many times. The chain recombines TRBV13 with TRBJ2-3; 15 bases map to TRBD2. V gave up 4 bases and J gave up 8 bases; unmatched junction bases: 10. The CDR3 covers 17 residues. The germline CDR1 and CDR2 sequences are PRHDT and FYEKMQ (reference sequence). The CDR3 here is CASSSPGLAGGPTTQYF. Here the CDR3 DNA reads TGTGCCAGCAGCTCTCCGGGACTAGCGGGGGGTCCCACTACGCAGTATTTT.

This clonotype came up a few times. The CDR3 here is CSASSGLAGVDTDTQYF. The CDR3 DNA is TGCAGTGCTAGTTCGGGACTAGCGGGAGTAGACACAGATACGCAGTATTTT. V usage is TRBV20-1 and J usage is TRBJ2-3; 14 bases agree with TRBD2. Per the germline V gene, CDR1 is DFQATT and CDR2 is SNEGSKA (reference sequence). V shed 3 bases, J shed 2 bases, and the junction held 7 bases outside the gene matches. This CDR3 contains 17 residues.

This clonotype was seen repeatedly, ten times or more. V is TRBV7-6 and J is TRBJ2-2; no definite D call. Trimming removed 0 bases from V and 4 bases from J, with 3 bases in between. This CDR3 has 13 residues. Germline loops: CDR1 SGHVS, CDR2 FNYEAQ. CDR3 in DNA: TGTGCCAGCAGCTTAGCACCCACCGGGGAGCTGTTTTTT. This sequence encodes CASSLAPTGELFF.